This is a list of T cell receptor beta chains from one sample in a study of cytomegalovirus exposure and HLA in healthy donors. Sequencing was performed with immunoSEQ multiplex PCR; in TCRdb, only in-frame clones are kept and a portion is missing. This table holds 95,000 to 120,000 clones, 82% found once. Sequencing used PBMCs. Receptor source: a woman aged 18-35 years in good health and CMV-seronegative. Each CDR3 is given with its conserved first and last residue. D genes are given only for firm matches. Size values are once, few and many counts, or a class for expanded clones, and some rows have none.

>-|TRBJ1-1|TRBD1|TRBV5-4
CASRPGTGMNTEAFF
TGTGCCAGCAGGCCCGGGACAGGGATGAACACTGAAGCTTTCTTT
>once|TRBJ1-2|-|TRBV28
CASTPGGAGRPYGYTF
TGTGCCAGCACCCCGGGGGGGGCAGGGCGCCCCTATGGCTACACCTTC
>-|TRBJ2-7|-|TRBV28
CASRAAEGRIYEQYF
TGTGCCAGCAGGGCAGCGGAGGGACGGATCTACGAGCAGTACTTC
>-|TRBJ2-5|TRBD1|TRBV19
CASSEMGQGDEETQYF
TGTGCCAGTAGTGAGATGGGACAGGGGGATGAAGAGACCCAGTACTTC
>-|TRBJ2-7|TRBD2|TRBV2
CAGSESLAGEQYF
TGTGCCGGCAGTGAAAGTCTAGCGGGCGAGCAGTACTTC
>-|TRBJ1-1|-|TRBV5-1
CASSFAGSAEAFF
TGCGCCAGCAGCTTCGCGGGAAGCGCTGAAGCTTTCTTT
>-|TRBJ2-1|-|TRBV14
CASSQSGQGSDEQFF
TGTGCCAGCAGCCAATCTGGTCAGGGAAGCGATGAGCAGTTCTTC
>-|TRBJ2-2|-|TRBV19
CASSIRLTGELFF
TGTGCCAGTAGTATCAGGTTGACCGGGGAGCTGTTTTTT
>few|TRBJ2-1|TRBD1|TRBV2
CASRDRGGFDEQFF
TGTGCCAGCAGGGACAGGGGAGGTTTCGATGAGCAGTTCTTC
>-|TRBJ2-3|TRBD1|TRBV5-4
CASSLGGTALTDTQYF
TGTGCCAGCAGCTTGGGTGGGACAGCGCTCACAGATACGCAGTATTTT
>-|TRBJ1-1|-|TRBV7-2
CASSLQGQGEAFF
TGTGCCAGCAGCTTACAGGGTCAGGGTGAAGCTTTCTTT
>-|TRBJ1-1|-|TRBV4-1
CASSQGQGNTEAFF
TGCGCCAGCAGCCAGGGGCAGGGGAACACTGAAGCTTTCTTT
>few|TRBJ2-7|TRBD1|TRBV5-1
CASSLEGASSYEQYF
TGCGCCAGCAGCTTGGAGGGGGCTAGCTCCTACGAGCAGTACTTC
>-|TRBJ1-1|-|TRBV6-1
CASTEVLNTEAFF
TGTGCCAGCACAGAGGTTCTGAACACTGAAGCTTTCTTT
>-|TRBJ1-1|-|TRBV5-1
CASSLAGGATEAFF
TGCGCCAGCAGCTTGGCGGGGGGGGCCACTGAAGCTTTCTTT
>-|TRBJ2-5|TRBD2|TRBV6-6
CASRSSGRAQTQYF
TGTGCCAGCAGGAGTAGCGGGAGGGCCCAGACCCAGTACTTC
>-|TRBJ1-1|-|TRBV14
CASRNYGGRAEAFF
TGTGCCAGCAGAAATTATGGGGGCAGGGCTGAAGCTTTCTTT
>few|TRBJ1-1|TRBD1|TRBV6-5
CASSYQFGTGLTEAFF
TGTGCCAGCAGTTATCAATTCGGGACAGGGCTCACTGAAGCTTTCTTT
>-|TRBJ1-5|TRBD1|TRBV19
CASSPSTGMGSNQPQHF
TGTGCCAGTAGCCCCTCGACAGGGATGGGTAGCAATCAGCCCCAGCATTTT
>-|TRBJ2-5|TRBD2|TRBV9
CASSVASGRAETQYF
TGTGCCAGCAGCGTAGCCAGCGGGAGGGCGGAGACCCAGTACTTC
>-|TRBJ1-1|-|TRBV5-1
CASSRPSSGTEAFF
TGCGCCAGCAGCCGGCCCTCCTCGGGCACTGAAGCTTTCTTT
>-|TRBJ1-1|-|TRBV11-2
CASSLGTVNTEAFF
TGTGCCAGCAGCTTAGGGACAGTGAACACTGAAGCTTTCTTT
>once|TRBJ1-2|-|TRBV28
CASSLYRNGYTF
TGTGCCAGCAGTTTATACAGGAATGGCTACACCTTC
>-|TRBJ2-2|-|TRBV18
CASSPRQGADTGELFF
TGTGCCAGCTCACCGAGGCAGGGTGCGGACACCGGGGAGCTGTTTTTT
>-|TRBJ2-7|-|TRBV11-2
CASSLVARSTGFSYEQYF
TGTGCCAGCAGCTTAGTAGCTAGGTCGACAGGTTTTTCCTACGAGCAGTACTTC
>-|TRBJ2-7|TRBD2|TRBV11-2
CASSLSGGLAAYEQYF
TGTGCCAGCAGCTTAAGCGGGGGGCTAGCGGCCTACGAGCAGTACTTC
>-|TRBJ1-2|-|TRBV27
CASSSLDSLYGYTF
TGTGCCAGCAGTTCCCTTGACAGTCTCTATGGCTACACCTTC
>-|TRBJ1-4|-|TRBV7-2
CASSSDSSYNEKLFF
TGTGCCAGCAGCTCGGACAGTTCCTATAATGAAAAACTGTTTTTT
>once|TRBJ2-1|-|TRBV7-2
CASSLLSVNEQFF
TGTGCCAGCAGCTTACTATCTGTGAATGAGCAGTTCTTC
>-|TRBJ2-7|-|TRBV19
CASNGQSHEQYF
TGTGCCAGTAACGGACAATCCCACGAGCAGTACTTC
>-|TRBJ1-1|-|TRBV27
CASSLWGQNTEAFF
TGTGCCAGCAGTTTATGGGGACAGAACACTGAAGCTTTCTTT
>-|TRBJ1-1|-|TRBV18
CASSPITRNTEAFF
TGTGCCAGCTCACCTATCACTAGGAACACTGAAGCTTTCTTT
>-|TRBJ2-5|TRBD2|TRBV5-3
CARIPMAGGREETQYF
TGTGCCAGAATCCCGATGGCGGGAGGGCGTGAAGAGACCCAGTACTTC